The sequence of this TCR beta chain was determined in a study of CD8+ T cells in alopecia areata. The treatment is: oral pan-JAK inhibitor, 5-10 mg twice daily. From PBMCs, CD4+ and CD8+ T cells were sorted. V lost 1 base and J lost 3, with 11 bases in between. The CDR3 runs 14 residues. From germline, CDR1 is SGHRS and CDR2 YFSETQ. The authors extracted RNA and reverse transcribed it into cDNA as the sequencing template. Repertoires were generated with immunoSEQ multiplex PCR, while TCRdb's copy carries only in-frame clones and drops some. The table lists 95,000 to 100,000 clones, around 55% of them singletons, with around 15% in the top ten.

V usage is TRBV5-1 and J usage is TRBJ2-7; D possibly corresponds to TRBD1 (5 bases). The receptor was derived from a human donor with alopecia areata. The specimen was CD8+ T cells sorted from blood, collected at week 4, from a patient treated with tofacitinib. CDR3 nucleotide sequence: TGCGCCAGCAGCTTGAAAGTTAGGGGCTACGAGCAGTACTTC. The encoded protein is CASSLKVRGYEQYF.